This TCR beta chain was identified during a study of cytomegalovirus exposure and HLA in healthy donors. Germline loops: CDR1 SNHLY, CDR2 FYNNEI. CDR3 length equals 16 residues. V dropped 3 bases and J dropped 1; count of bases not matched to a gene: 9. PCR was performed using 60 Vbeta and 13 Jbeta primers. Data came from immunoSEQ multiplex PCR; TCRdb stores just in-frame clones and leaves some out. The sample lists around 160,000 clones; around 79% were seen once. The material sequenced was PBMCs. This chain uses TRBV2 with TRBJ2-7; 7 bases align to TRBD1. This receptor was identified in a man aged 50 or older in good health and CMV-seropositive. CDR3: CASSDILNRGSYEQYF. In nucleotides, the CDR3 is TGTGCCAGCAGTGATATTTTGAACAGGGGATCCTACGAGCAGTACTTC.